One and the same sample provided the 12 T cell receptor beta chains below, sequenced in a study of blood T cell repertoires in COVID-19. Assay: immunoSEQ multiplex PCR; the TCRdb copy retains only in-frame clones and omits some. The sample records more than 110,000 clones, roughly 80% being singletons. Sequencing was carried out using peripheral blood. The receptors originated from a woman aged 80 or over with acute or convalescent COVID-19.

J is TRBJ2-7 and V is TRBV15; TRBD2 matches 7 bases. After removal of 1 base from V and 1 base from J, the junction contained 10 bases not matched to a gene. Germline V CDR1 and CDR2: LNHNV, YYDKDF (reference sequence). This CDR3 has 17 amino acids. The CDR3 is CATSRVGGPGESYEQYF. The CDR3 DNA sequence: TGTGCCACCAGCAGAGTGGGAGGGCCAGGTGAATCCTACGAGCAGTACTTC.

The chain employs TRBV3-1 (or the pseudogene TRBV3-2) and TRBJ2-7; 8 bases agree with TRBD1. The CDR3 runs 14 residues. Germline V gene data show CDR1 as LGHDT and CDR2 as YNNKEL (reference sequence). The J segment lost 12 bases and the V segment lost 0 bases, leaving 10 bases of the junction unmatched. CDR3 amino acids: CASSQDMTGTGAYF. As DNA, the CDR3 is TGTGCCAGCAGCCAAGACATGACCGGGACAGGAGCGTACTTC.

The V and J genes are TRBV12-5 and TRBJ2-2; 11 nucleotides match TRBD2. The CDR3 length is 17 residues. Germline CDR1 reads LGHNT; CDR2 reads FRNRAP. V lost 6 bases and J lost 5; bases outside the gene matches: 11. The CDR3 sequence is CASGLDTSGRGTGELFF. In DNA form, the CDR3 reads TGTGCTAGTGGACTAGACACTAGCGGGAGAGGGACCGGGGAGCTGTTTTTT.

The chain combines TRBV10-3 with TRBJ2-7; no firm D call. CDR1 ENHRY and CDR2 SYGVKD come from the germline V gene. Trimming took off 4 bases at V and 5 bases at J, with 15 bases between the two ends. The CDR3 has 14 amino acids. CDR3 sequence: CAISVPPRANEQYF. CDR3 bases: TGTGCCATCAGTGTCCCGCCCCGAGCTAACGAGCAGTACTTC.

V is TRBV5-1 and J is TRBJ1-2; TRBD1 matches at 7 bases. Per germline, CDR1 SGHRS and CDR2 YFSETQ. CDR3 size: 16 residues. V shed 3 bases and J 1 base; nucleotides not matched to a gene: 9. CDR3 region: CASSSTGSTDNYGYTF. CDR3 in DNA: TGCGCCAGCAGCTCGACAGGGTCGACGGATAACTATGGCTACACCTTC.

This chain connects TRBV9 to TRBJ1-2; D remains ambiguous. The CDR3 is made up of 15 amino acids. Germline CDR1 SGDLS, CDR2 YYNGEE. V was trimmed by 0 bases and J by 8 bases, leaving 17 bases between them. CDR3 nucleotides: TGTGCCAGCAGCGTAGGGGCCGGGATCGGCCGGGGCTACACCTTC. Its translation is CASSVGAGIGRGYTF.

The chain joins TRBV4-1 to TRBJ1-1, with unresolved D. Trimming left V 1 base short and J 10 bases short, with 19 bases between. The CDR3 is made up of 15 amino acids. Germline V gene data show CDR1 as MGHRA and CDR2 as YSYEKL. The CDR3 region has the DNA TGCGCCAGCAGCCAAGCGACCAGGTTAAGTCGGGGAGCTTTCTTT. Translated, it gives CASSQATRLSRGAFF.

The count of this clone is one. The V gene is TRBV4-1, the J gene TRBJ2-7; no firm D call. The CDR3 is 13 residues long. Looked up from germline, CDR1 is MGHRA and CDR2 is YSYEKL. V was pared by 2 bases and J by 2 bases, with 7 bases between. Here the CDR3 reads CASSQRVTYEQYF. The DNA for the CDR3 is TGCGCCAGCAGCCAACGGGTCACCTACGAGCAGTACTTC.

The V and J genes are TRBV7-2 and TRBJ2-3; 7 nucleotides line up with TRBD2. The CDR3 has 15 amino acids. Germline loops: CDR1 SGHTA, CDR2 FQGNSA. V dropped 5 bases and J dropped 5; count of bases not matched to a gene: 10. CDR3 amino acids: CASSRSGRRVDTQYF. The CDR3 bases are TGTGCCAGCAGCCGTAGCGGGCGAAGGGTAGATACGCAGTATTTT.

The J gene is TRBJ1-1, the V gene TRBV14; possibly TRBD1 for D (5 bases). The V gene lost 5 bases and the J gene lost 1 base, with 26 bases spanning the gap. CDR3 length equals 19 residues. Germline values: CDR1 SGHDN, CDR2 FVKESK. The CDR3 bases are TGTGCCAGCAGCACCCTGGGGGGTTATTTACAGAGCACGAACACTGAAGCTTTCTTT. This gives the protein CASSTLGGYLQSTNTEAFF.

This clone was detected only a few times. J is TRBJ1-2 and V is TRBV7-8; D not certain. Germline CDR1 and CDR2: SGHVS and FQNEAQ. V lost 5 bases to trimming and J lost 2 bases, with 12 bases between them. This CDR3 is 14 amino acids long. CDR3 residues: CASSPRTGNYGYTF. CDR3 DNA sequence: TGTGCCAGCAGCCCCCGGACTGGGAACTATGGCTACACCTTC. Full variable domain (remainder filled in from reference TRBV7-8 and TRBJ1-2): GAGVSQSPRYKVAKRGQDVALRCDPISGHVSLFWYQQALGQGPEFLTYFQNEAQLDKSGLPSDRFFAERPEGSVSTLKIQRTQQEDSAVYLCASSPRTGNYGYTFGSGTRLTVV.

The chain joins TRBV7-2 to TRBJ2-7; D unclear. V lost 1 base, J lost 0 bases, and 7 bases lay in between. In germline, CDR1 is SGHTA, CDR2 FQGNSA. There are 14 residues in the CDR3. The CDR3 DNA follows: TGTGCCAGCAGCTTAGAACAGCACTCCTACGAGCAGTACTTC. This encodes CASSLEQHSYEQYF.